The rows below give T cell receptor beta chains drawn from one sample of a study of cytomegalovirus exposure and HLA in healthy donors. Method: immunoSEQ multiplex PCR; TCRdb's copy keeps in-frame clones and lacks some. Altogether more than 100,000 clones are present, around 72% being singletons, with the ten largest covering 8.2%. Sequenced: PBMCs. Every receptor here comes from a woman aged 40-49 years in good health and CMV-seropositive. The CDR3 runs from the conserved cysteine through the conserved F or W. Each record gives: J gene, clone size, D gene, V gene, CDR3 DNA, CDR3 protein. D genes are given only for firm matches. Clone size is stated in some rows and not others, as once, few, many or a class when expanded.

TRBJ1-1,.,TRBD1,TRBV29-1,TGCAGCGTTGTCCCAGGGGGCTCCTGGACCGGGTTGAACACTGAAGCTTTCTTT,CSVVPGGSWTGLNTEAFF
TRBJ2-7,.,TRBD1,TRBV2,TGTGCCAGCAGTCTGGGACAGGGCACCTACGAGCAGTACTTC,CASSLGQGTYEQYF
TRBJ2-3,once,TRBD2,TRBV15,TGTGCCACCAGCCTCGGGACTAGCGGGGTTTTAGATACGCAGTATTTT,CATSLGTSGVLDTQYF
TRBJ1-2,.,.,TRBV28,TGTGGGTGCGCATCTGAGTCTGGCTACACCTTC,CGCASESGYTF
TRBJ1-2,few,.,TRBV27,TGTGCCAGCAGTTTTCAGGGCGGGGCCGGCTACACCTTC,CASSFQGGAGYTF
TRBJ1-2,.,TRBD1,TRBV5-1,TGCGCCAGCAGCTTCTACAGGGGGCGAACGGAAAACTATGGCTACACCTTC,CASSFYRGRTENYGYTF
TRBJ2-1,.,TRBD2,TRBV6-5,TGTGCCAGCAGTCCAACTAGCGGGGGCCATAATGAGCAGTTCTTC,CASSPTSGGHNEQFF
TRBJ1-1,.,TRBD1,TRBV7-3,TGTGCCAGCAGCTTTGACAGGGGGTCGACTGAAGCTTTCTTT,CASSFDRGSTEAFF
TRBJ1-1,.,.,TRBV29-1,TGCAGCGCAATAACAGATCTGAACACTGAAGCTTTCTTT,CSAITDLNTEAFF
TRBJ2-3,.,TRBD2,TRBV11-1,TGTGCCAGCAGCCACGACCGGGGAGGGTTCGCAGATACGCAGTATTTT,CASSHDRGGFADTQYF
TRBJ1-1,.,.,TRBV5-1,TGCGCCAGCAGCGACGACTTGAACACTGAAGCTTTCTTT,CASSDDLNTEAFF
TRBJ1-5,few,TRBD1,TRBV7-9,TGTGCCAGCAGCCATTATCCGGGGACAGAGTATTATAGCAATCAGCCCCAGCATTTT,CASSHYPGTEYYSNQPQHF
TRBJ2-1,once,TRBD1,TRBV6-5,TGTGCCAGCAGTTACCGGCAGACAGGGGTGCTGTTCTTC,CASSYRQTGVLFF
TRBJ1-1,.,.,TRBV19,TGTGCCAGTACGATTACATCGAACACTGAAGCTTTCTTT,CASTITSNTEAFF
TRBJ2-5,.,.,TRBV5-1,TGCGCCAGCAGCATGCAGGGGAACCAAGAGACCCAGTACTTC,CASSMQGNQETQYF
TRBJ1-2,.,.,TRBV7-9,TGTGCCAGCAGCGCCTCCGGGACTAACTATGGCTACACCTTC,CASSASGTNYGYTF